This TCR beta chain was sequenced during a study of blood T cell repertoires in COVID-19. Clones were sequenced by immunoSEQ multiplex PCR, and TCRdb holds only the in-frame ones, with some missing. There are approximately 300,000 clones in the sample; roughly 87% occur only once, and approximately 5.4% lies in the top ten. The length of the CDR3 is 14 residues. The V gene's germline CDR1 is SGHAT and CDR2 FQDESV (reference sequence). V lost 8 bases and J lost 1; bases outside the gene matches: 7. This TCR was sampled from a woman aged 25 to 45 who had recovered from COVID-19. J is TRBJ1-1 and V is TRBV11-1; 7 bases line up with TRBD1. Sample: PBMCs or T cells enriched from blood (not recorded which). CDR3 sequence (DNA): TGTGCCAGCGGGGAGACAGGGTGGAACACTGAAGCTTTCTTT. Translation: CASGETGWNTEAFF.